This T cell receptor (beta chain) was sequenced for a study of neurological immune-mediated disorders. Time point: longitudinal time-point 1 (baseline). Unsorted libraries were generated from 2 million PBMCs. These cells had been stored in RNAlater at -80 C. TCRdb processed the 5' RACE reads anew with MiXCR; each CDR3 protein has one entry. The data show 71,000 or so distinct CDR3 sequences, with roughly 13% seen just once and 4.6% held by the top ten. There are many counts of this clonotype. The junction had 3 bases not matched to a gene; V was cut back by 3 bases and J by 2 bases. Germline V gene data show CDR1 as SQVTM and CDR2 as ANQGSEA. This CDR3 region has 14 residues.

This clonotype was obtained from a female donor with HTLV-1-associated myelopathy (HAM/TSP). V usage is TRBV29-1 and J usage is TRBJ2-5; 10 bases are a match to TRBD1. Sequences were obtained from PBMCs. The CDR3 DNA sequence: TGCAGCGTTGATGGGACAGGGGAACAAGAGACCCAGTACTTC. Its translation is CSVDGTGEQETQYF.